This T cell receptor (beta chain) was sequenced for a study of early T cells in non-severe SARS-CoV-2 infection. The CDR3 length is 13 residues. CDR1 is MNHNS and CDR2 is SASEGT in the germline V gene. The V gene lost 7 bases and the J gene lost 4 bases, with 13 bases spanning the gap. Tagging with unique molecular identifiers was applied to individual cDNA molecules. One entry per CDR3 protein, called by TCRdb with MiXCR from the 5' RACE reads. Counted here are roughly 93,000 distinct CDR3 sequences, roughly 9.6% occurring once; the ten biggest clones make up 5.1%. This clonotype showed up just a few times.

This chain links TRBV6-1 with TRBJ1-2; D ambiguous. The sequence came from an adult who was a healthcare worker with PCR-confirmed SARS-CoV-2 infection or an uninfected control (not recorded which). The material sequenced was whole blood. Here the CDR3 reads CASIQDGLYGYTF. The CDR3 DNA sequence: TGTGCCAGCATTCAAGACGGGCTCTATGGCTACACCTTC.